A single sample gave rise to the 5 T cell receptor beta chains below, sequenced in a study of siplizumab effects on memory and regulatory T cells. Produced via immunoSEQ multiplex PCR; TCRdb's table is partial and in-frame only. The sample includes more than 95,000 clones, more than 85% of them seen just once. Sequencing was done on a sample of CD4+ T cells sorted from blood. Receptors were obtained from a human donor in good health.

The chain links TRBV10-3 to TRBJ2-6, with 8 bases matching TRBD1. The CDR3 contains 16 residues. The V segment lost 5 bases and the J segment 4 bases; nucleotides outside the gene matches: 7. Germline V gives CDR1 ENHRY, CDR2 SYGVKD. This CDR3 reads CAISRTGGTGANVLTF. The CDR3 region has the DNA TGTGCCATCAGTAGAACAGGGGGAACCGGGGCCAACGTCCTGACTTTC.

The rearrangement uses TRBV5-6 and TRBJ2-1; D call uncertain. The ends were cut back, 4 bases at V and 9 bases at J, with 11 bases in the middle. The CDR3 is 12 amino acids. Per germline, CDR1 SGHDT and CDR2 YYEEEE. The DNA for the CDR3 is TGTGCCAGCAGCAGGCGGTTTGGTGAGCAGTTCTTC. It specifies CASSRRFGEQFF.

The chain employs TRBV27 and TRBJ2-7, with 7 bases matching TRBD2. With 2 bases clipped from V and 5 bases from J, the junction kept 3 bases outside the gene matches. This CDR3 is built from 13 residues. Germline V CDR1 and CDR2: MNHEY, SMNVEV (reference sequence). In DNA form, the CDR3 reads TGTGCCAGCAGTTTAGCGGGAGAAGACGAGCAGTACTTC. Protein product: CASSLAGEDEQYF.

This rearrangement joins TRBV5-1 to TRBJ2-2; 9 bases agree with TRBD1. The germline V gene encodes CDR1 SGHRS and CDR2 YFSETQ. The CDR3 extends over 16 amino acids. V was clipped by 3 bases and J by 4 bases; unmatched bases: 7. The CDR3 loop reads CASSSTGGDFTGELFF. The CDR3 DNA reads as TGCGCCAGCAGCTCCACAGGGGGCGATTTCACCGGGGAGCTGTTTTTT.

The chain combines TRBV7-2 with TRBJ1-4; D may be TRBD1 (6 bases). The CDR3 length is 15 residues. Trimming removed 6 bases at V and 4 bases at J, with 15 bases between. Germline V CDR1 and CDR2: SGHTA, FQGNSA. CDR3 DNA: TGTGCCAGCAGATATACGGGACACATTAATGAAAAACTGTTTTTT. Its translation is CASRYTGHINEKLFF.